A single sample gave rise to the 18 T cell receptor beta chains below, sequenced in a study of control samples from healthy donors and cancer patients (dated by TCRdb to 2018 to 2020). The method behind the library was the immunoSEQ multiplex PCR assay. TCRdb re-hosts the immuneACCESS table, in-frame sequences only. Its copies lack some clones; in the studies checked, an unresolved V gene accounts for under half of them, and the cause for the rest is not known. Across this sample there are some 130,000 clones, with approximately 89% seen only once. The leading ten clones occupy roughly 8.7% of the sample. Sample: blood. These receptors all come from a man younger than 30 in good health.

The gene calls are TRBV7-9 and TRBJ2-3; D unresolved. Trimming shortened V by 6 bases and J by 2 bases, and 12 bases separated the two germline ends. The germline gives CDR1 SEHNR, CDR2 FQNEAQ (reference sequence). The length of the CDR3 is 14 residues. The CDR3 here is CASRPRSSTDTQYF. The CDR3 nucleotides are TGTGCCAGCAGGCCCCGTTCCTCCACAGATACGCAGTATTTT.

V gene TRBV7-6 combines with J gene TRBJ2-7; 7 bases are a match to TRBD2. The ends lost 5 bases at V and 6 bases at J; junction bases unmatched: 7. CDR3 size: 13 residues. Germline CDR1 and CDR2: SGHVS and FNYEAQ. In nucleotides, the CDR3 is TGTGCCAGCAGCCGGACTAGAGGCGGCGAGCAGTACTTC. Protein sequence: CASSRTRGGEQYF. Based on the CDR3 plus reference TRBV7-6 and TRBJ2-7, the full variable domain is GAGVSQSPRYKVTKRGQDVALRCDPISGHVSLYWYRQALGQGPEFLTYFNYEAQQDKSGLPNDRFSAERPEGSISTLTIQRTEQRDSAMYRCASSRTRGGEQYFGPGTRLTVT.

The chain is built from TRBV11-1 and TRBJ1-1, with 7 bases fitting TRBD1. Trimming removed 0 bases from V and 7 bases from J; junction bases left unmatched: 5. The germline gives CDR1 SGHAT, CDR2 FQDESV (reference sequence). CDR3 length equals 14 residues. The DNA for the CDR3 is TGTGCCAGCAGCTTAGCCGTCCGGACAGGTGAAGCTTTCTTT. It is translated as CASSLAVRTGEAFF.

The chain uses TRBV18 and TRBJ2-1, with 8 bases matching TRBD1. CDR3 length: 15 residues. The germline V gene has CDR1 KGHSH and CDR2 LQKENI. The trim removed 4 bases at V and 2 bases at J, leaving 4 bases unmatched. CDR3 in amino acids: CASSRTGWTYNEQFF. As DNA, the CDR3 is TGTGCCAGCTCACGGACAGGGTGGACCTACAATGAGCAGTTCTTC. Full variable domain (outside the CDR3, taken from reference TRBV18 and TRBJ2-1): NAGVMQNPRHLVRRRGQEARLRCSPMKGHSHVYWYRQLPEEGLKFMVYLQKENIIDESGMPKERFSAEFPKEGPSILRIQQVVRGDSAAYFCASSRTGWTYNEQFFGPGTRLTVL.

The chain has TRBV19 and TRBJ1-3, with D uncertain. Trimming pared 1 base from V and 2 bases from J, leaving 6 bases between. The V gene's germline CDR1 is LNHDA and CDR2 SQIVND (reference sequence). The CDR3 contains 14 residues. CDR3 amino acids: CASSIGRPGNTIYF. CDR3 bases: TGTGCCAGTAGTATAGGCAGGCCTGGAAACACCATATATTTT.

CDR3 region: CASSSTSGGELFF. In DNA form, the CDR3 reads TGTGCCAGCAGTTCTACTAGCGGCGGGGAGCTGTTTTTT. The rearrangement joins TRBV2 to TRBJ2-2, with 8 bases fitting TRBD2. This CDR3 spans 13 amino acids. Trimming cost V 5 bases and J 7 bases; bases outside gene matches: 3. CDR1 SNHLY and CDR2 FYNNEI come from the germline V gene.

The rearrangement uses TRBV6-6 and TRBJ1-1; 10 bases line up with TRBD1. Trimming at V came to 7 bases and at J to 6 bases, leaving 11 bases not matched to a gene. Germline lookup yields CDR1 MNHNY and CDR2 SVGAGI (reference sequence). This CDR3 contains 15 residues. CDR3 coding DNA: TGTGCCAGCAATAATCGACAGGGGGCGAATCCTGAAGCTTTCTTT. This gives the protein CASNNRQGANPEAFF.

V gene TRBV10-3 combines with J gene TRBJ1-6; 9 bases fit TRBD1. The CDR3 spans 14 residues. Germline V gene data show CDR1 as ENHRY and CDR2 as SYGVKD. With 8 bases clipped from V and 7 bases from J, the junction kept 6 bases outside the gene matches. This chain's CDR3 is CAIGPGQGNSPLHF. DNA of the CDR3: TGTGCCATCGGGCCTGGACAGGGGAATTCACCCCTCCACTTT.

The genes are TRBV24-1 and TRBJ2-1, with D uncertain. This CDR3 is built from 16 residues. Per germline, CDR1 KGHDR and CDR2 SFDVKD. The ends were cut back, 9 bases at V and 1 base at J, with 18 bases in the middle. The CDR3 coding sequence is TGTGCCACCCTTACCCCCGGTGAGTGGTCCTACAATGAGCAGTTCTTC. It encodes CATLTPGEWSYNEQFF.

This chain links TRBV7-6 with TRBJ2-1; 7 bases fit TRBD1. This CDR3 has 15 residues. V was clipped by 2 bases and J by 5 bases; unmatched bases: 6. Germline V CDR1 and CDR2: SGHVS, FNYEAQ. CDR3 sequence (DNA): TGTGCCAGCAGCTTAAGGCAGGGGGATCACAATGAGCAGTTCTTC. This encodes CASSLRQGDHNEQFF.

The J gene is TRBJ2-5, the V gene TRBV30; possible D gene TRBD2, 5 bases. Looked up from germline, CDR1 is GTSNPN and CDR2 is SVGIG (reference sequence). The CDR3 is made up of 14 amino acids. The ends were cut back, 2 bases at V and 1 base at J, with 11 bases in the middle. Here the CDR3 DNA reads TGTGCCTGGAGTTTAGTAGCGACCCAAGAGACCCAGTACTTC. Translating gives CAWSLVATQETQYF.

J is TRBJ1-5 and V is TRBV20-1; tentatively, D is TRBD1 (5 bases). Germline CDR1 DFQATT, CDR2 SNEGSKA (reference sequence). Between the trimmed V and J ends, which lost 3 bases and 2 bases, there was a span of 8 bases. This CDR3 is 13 amino acids long. CDR3 loop: CSASWGGNQPQHF. The CDR3 nucleotides are TGCAGTGCTAGTTGGGGGGGCAATCAGCCCCAGCATTTT.

On this clone itself: The same CDR3 arises from other DNA sequences in this sample as well. The chain uses TRBV13 and TRBJ2-5; D possibly corresponds to TRBD1 (6 bases). CDR1 and CDR2 from the germline V gene are PRHDT and FYEKMQ (reference sequence). This CDR3 region has 14 residues. V shed 6 bases and J shed 4 bases, with 15 bases lying between them. CDR3 in amino acids: CASSRARGLETQYF. In DNA, the CDR3 is TGTGCCAGCAGTCGAGCCAGGGGCCTAGAGACCCAGTACTTC.

The chain joins TRBV30 to TRBJ1-2, with a possible D match to TRBD1 (5 bases). CDR3 length equals 14 residues. V was trimmed by 2 bases and J by 0 bases, leaving 10 bases between them. Germline V lookup: CDR1 GTSNPN, CDR2 SVGIG (reference sequence). CDR3 loop: CAWSYGTSNYGYTF. CDR3 nucleotide sequence: TGTGCCTGGAGTTACGGGACCTCTAACTATGGCTACACCTTC.

V is TRBV5-1 and J is TRBJ1-2; no clear D gene. V lost 1 base and J 3 bases, leaving 7 bases between the germline ends. CDR1 is SGHRS, CDR2 YFSETQ, per germline. CDR3 length: 13 residues. The CDR3 loop reads CASSLQDYYGYTF. DNA for the CDR3: TGCGCCAGCAGCTTGCAGGACTACTATGGCTACACCTTC.

The rearrangement uses TRBV6-5 and TRBJ2-1; a weak D match, TRBD1 (6 bases). The germline gives CDR1 MNHEY, CDR2 SVGAGI. This CDR3 contains 14 residues. V gave up 5 bases and J gave up 6 bases, with 14 bases separating them. CDR3 DNA: TGTGCCAGCAGTCCGGACAGAGAGGTCAATGAGCAGTTCTTC. Protein sequence: CASSPDREVNEQFF.

A few counts support this clone. CDR3 DNA sequence: TGCGCCAGCAGCTTGGGCATGGCAGGGACTGGAAACACCATATATTTT. It translates to CASSLGMAGTGNTIYF. The chain has TRBV5-1 and TRBJ1-3; D might be TRBD1 (5 bases). Germline loops: CDR1 SGHRS, CDR2 YFSETQ. The germline V and J ends were trimmed by 0 bases and 2 bases, with 12 bases remaining between them. CDR3 length: 16 residues.

The chain is built from TRBV9 and TRBJ1-1; D not certain. V shed 1 base and J shed 1 base, with 5 bases lying between them. The CDR3 covers 13 residues. The germline V gene has CDR1 SGDLS and CDR2 YYNGEE. The CDR3 sequence: CASSVLENTEAFF. CDR3 nucleotides: TGTGCCAGCAGCGTACTAGAGAACACTGAAGCTTTCTTT.